The present TCR beta chain was sequenced within a study of blood T cell repertoires in COVID-19. For the study at large: Acute-phase and convalescent COVID-19 samples originated in the United States, Italy and Spain. Sample material is recorded as cDNA or gDNA derived from T cells, B-cell-depleted T cells, or PBMCs.

The CDR3 sequence is 13 residues long. V gave up 4 bases and J gave up 4 bases; unmatched junction bases: 3. Germline-derived CDR1 and CDR2 are SNHLY and FYNNEI. The assay was immunoSEQ multiplex PCR, and TCRdb's table has in-frame clones only and misses some. Here the sample spans roughly 410,000 clones, about 89% being singletons. This sequence was found in a woman in her 40s with COVID-19, enrolled during active disease. Sequencing was carried out using peripheral blood. The chain has TRBV2 and TRBJ2-5, with 7 bases fitting TRBD1. For the CDR3, the DNA is TGTGCCAGCAGTGGAGGGGGCATAGAGACCCAGTACTTC. It codes for CASSGGGIETQYF. The full variable domain, its missing parts supplied by reference TRBV2 and TRBJ2-5, is EPEVTQTPSHQVTQMGQEVILRCVPISNHLYFYWYRQILGQKVEFLVSFYNNEISEKSEIFDDQFSVERPDGSNFTLKIRSTKLEDSAMYFCASSGGGIETQYFGPGTRLLVL.